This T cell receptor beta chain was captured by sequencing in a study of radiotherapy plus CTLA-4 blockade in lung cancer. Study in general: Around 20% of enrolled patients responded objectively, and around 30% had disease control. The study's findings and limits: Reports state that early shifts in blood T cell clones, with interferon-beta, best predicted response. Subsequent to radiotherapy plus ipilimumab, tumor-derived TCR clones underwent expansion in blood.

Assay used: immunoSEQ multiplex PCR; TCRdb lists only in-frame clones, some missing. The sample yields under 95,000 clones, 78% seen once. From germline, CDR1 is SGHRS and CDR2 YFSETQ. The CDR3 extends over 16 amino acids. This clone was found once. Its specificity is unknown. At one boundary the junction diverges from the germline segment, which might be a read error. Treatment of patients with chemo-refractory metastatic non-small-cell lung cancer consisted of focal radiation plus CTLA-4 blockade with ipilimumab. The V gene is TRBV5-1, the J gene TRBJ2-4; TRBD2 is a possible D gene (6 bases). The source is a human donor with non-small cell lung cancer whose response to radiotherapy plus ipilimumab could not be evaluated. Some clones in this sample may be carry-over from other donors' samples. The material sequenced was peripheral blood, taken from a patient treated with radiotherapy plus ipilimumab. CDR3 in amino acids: CVSSLDGTAHLNIQYF. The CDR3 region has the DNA TGCGTCAGCAGCTTGGATGGGACTGCCCACCTAAACATTCAGTACTTC.